The rows below give T cell receptor beta chains drawn from one sample of a study of long-term antiretroviral therapy in people with HIV. Measured with immunoSEQ multiplex PCR; TCRdb has only the in-frame clones, and not every one. The repertoire holds fewer than 20,000 clones, with under 85% as singletons. This specimen consisted of unsorted PBMCs, obtained 0.3 years after starting antiretroviral therapy. These receptors were collected from a woman between 45 and 65 years old with HIV. Each CDR3 is given with its conserved first and last residue. The D gene is left open where the match is weak. Clone size is given for some rows only: seen once, a few or many times, or a class if the clone is expanded.

J | D | size | V | DNA | CDR3
TRBJ1-1 | . | . | TRBV11-3 | TGTGCCAGCAGCTTAGCAGGTAACCCTGAAGCTTTCTTT | CASSLAGNPEAFF
TRBJ1-1 | . | few | TRBV6-6 | TGTGCCAGCAGTCCACAACGTACTGAAGCTTTCTTT | CASSPQRTEAFF
TRBJ2-2 | TRBD2 | . | TRBV7-6 | TGTGCCAGCAGGGGAGCAGCGGGGGAGAACACCGGGGAGCTGTTTTTT | CASRGAAGENTGELFF
TRBJ2-3 | TRBD2 | . | TRBV5-1 | TGCGCCAGCAGCTTGGTCGGGGGGGCCTCGGATACGCAGTATTTT | CASSLVGGASDTQYF
TRBJ2-7 | . | few | TRBV6-6 | TGTGCCAGCAGTTACTCGGGGCAGGGCCACGAGCAGTACTTC | CASSYSGQGHEQYF
TRBJ2-1 | . | . | TRBV7-2 | TGTGCCAGCAGCTTAGAACCGGCTAGTAATGAGCAGTTCTTC | CASSLEPASNEQFF
TRBJ2-5 | . | . | TRBV5-6 | TGTGCCAGCAGTTTTGGGCCACTACAAGAGACCCAGTACTTC | CASSFGPLQETQYF
TRBJ2-1 | TRBD1 | . | TRBV6-1 | TGTGCCAGCAAGGACAGGGCTATCAATGAGCAGTTCTTC | CASKDRAINEQFF
TRBJ2-5 | . | . | TRBV4-1 | TGCGCCAGCAGCCTGAGAGAGACCCAGTACTTC | CASSLRETQYF
TRBJ2-7 | . | . | TRBV2 | TGTGCCAGCAGTCCTTGGTGGGACTCCTACGAGCAGTACTTC | CASSPWWDSYEQYF
TRBJ1-1 | . | . | TRBV20-1 | TGCAGTGCTGACTTGAACACTGAAGCTTTCTTT | CSADLNTEAFF
TRBJ1-2 | . | . | TRBV6-5 | TGTGCCAGCAGATCAGGATGGGGTAGTGGGGGCTACACCTTC | CASRSGWGSGGYTF
TRBJ2-2 | TRBD2 | once | TRBV9 | TGTGCCAGCAGCGCGGGACTAGGGGGCACCGGGGAGCTGTTTTTT | CASSAGLGGTGELFF
TRBJ1-6 | . | . | TRBV5-4 | TGTGCCAGCAGCCTTGGAGTGAGGGGGTCACCCCTCCACTTT | CASSLGVRGSPLHF
TRBJ2-7 | TRBD1 | . | TRBV7-7 | TGTGCCAGCAGCCCCCGGGACAGGGGGCCTAAGAGTCTGTACTTC | CASSPRDRGPKSLYF
TRBJ1-3 | TRBD1 | . | TRBV13 | TGTGCCAGCAGCCCTAGCCGGGACAGGGGGCAAGGGGACACCATATATTTT | CASSPSRDRGQGDTIYF
TRBJ2-1 | TRBD2 | . | TRBV6-5 | TGTGCCAGCAGGGACCTAGCGGGAACCTACAATGAGCAGTTCTTC | CASRDLAGTYNEQFF
TRBJ2-1 | TRBD2 | . | TRBV27 | TGTGCCAGCAGTTTCGAACTAGCGGGGGTCAATGAGCAGTTCTTC | CASSFELAGVNEQFF
TRBJ1-1 | . | . | TRBV7-8 | TGTGCCAGCAGCTTAGGGGGGGCTTACACTGAAGCTTTCTTT | CASSLGGAYTEAFF
TRBJ1-4 | TRBD1 | . | TRBV28 | TGTGCCAGCAGTCCGCAGGGGGAATTTAATGAAAAACTGTTTTTT | CASSPQGEFNEKLFF
TRBJ1-2 | . | . | TRBV28 | TGTGCCAGCAGTTCCCCCTCTGCTGGGTATGGCTACACCTTC | CASSSPSAGYGYTF
TRBJ2-2 | . | medium-sized | TRBV27 | TGTGCCAGCAGTTTAGTGGCGGCCACCGGGGAGCTGTTTTTT | CASSLVAATGELFF
TRBJ2-2 | . | . | TRBV6-5 | TGTGCCAGCAGTTACCCCCCCCGGGAGCTGTTTTTT | CASSYPPRELFF
TRBJ2-7 | . | . | TRBV5-6 | TGTGCCAGCAGCTTGGGGGTCTGGATCGGGGGTCCCCCTGACGAGCAGTACTTC | CASSLGVWIGGPPDEQYF
TRBJ2-6 | . | . | TRBV30 | TGTGCCTGGACCTTACACATCTCTGGGGCCAACGTCCTGACTTTC | CAWTLHISGANVLTF
TRBJ2-3 | TRBD2 | . | TRBV11-2 | TGTGCCAGCAGCTACGGGAGGCGACCAGCGGATACGCAGTATTTT | CASSYGRRPADTQYF
TRBJ2-2 | . | . | TRBV4-2 | TGTGCCAGCAGCCAAGTTATGGGAATCGGGGAGCTGTTTTTT | CASSQVMGIGELFF
TRBJ1-2 | . | . | TRBV10-3 | TGTGCCATCAGTGAAACACAGAGCTATGGCTACACCTTC | CAISETQSYGYTF
TRBJ2-1 | . | . | TRBV7-3 | TGTGCCAGCAGCACGGACGGAAGCTCCTACAATGAGCAGTTCTTC | CASSTDGSSYNEQFF
TRBJ1-1 | . | . | TRBV4-1 | TGCGCCAGCAGCCAAGATCTCCGGGAAGCTTTCTTT | CASSQDLREAFF
TRBJ2-1 | . | . | TRBV7-3 | TGTGCCAGCAGCTCGGGGCCGGCGGAGGGAAATGAGCAGTTCTTC | CASSSGPAEGNEQFF
TRBJ1-4 | . | . | TRBV9 | TGTGCCAGCAGCCCCCACGACACAAATAATGAAAAACTGTTTTTT | CASSPHDTNNEKLFF
TRBJ2-7 | . | . | TRBV12-5 | TGTGCTAGTGGTTTATTGGGCCCACTACAATCCTACGAGCAGTACTTC | CASGLLGPLQSYEQYF
TRBJ2-3 | . | . | TRBV5-1 | TGCGCCAGCAGCTTGGCATTAACGGGCGCAGCCTTAATCACAGATACGCAGTATTTT | CASSLALTGAALITDTQYF
TRBJ1-6 | . | . | TRBV2 | TGTGCCAGCAGTGAAGCATGGGGGGTAAGCTCACCCCTCCACTTT | CASSEAWGVSSPLHF
TRBJ1-1 | . | . | TRBV11-2 | TGTGCCAGCAGCTCTCCAAGGGGGATGAACACTGAAGCTTTCTTT | CASSSPRGMNTEAFF
TRBJ2-3 | . | . | TRBV2 | TGTGCCAGCATTAGTGAGAGCACAGATACGCAGTATTTT | CASISESTDTQYF
TRBJ1-6 | . | . | TRBV13 | TGTGCCAGCAGCTTTGGTTGGGGGAGGGAATCCCTCCACTTT | CASSFGWGRESLHF
TRBJ2-3 | . | . | TRBV10-2 | TGCGCCAGCGGACCCTTCACTAGCACAGATACGCAGTATTTT | CASGPFTSTDTQYF
TRBJ2-2 | . | few | TRBV2 | TGTGCCAGCAGTGGCCGTTTCGGGGAGCTGTTTTTT | CASSGRFGELFF
TRBJ2-2 | TRBD2 | . | TRBV10-2 | TGCGCCAGCAGACGACTAGCGGGGGACACCGGGGAGCTGTTTTTT | CASRRLAGDTGELFF
TRBJ2-7 | . | . | TRBV28 | TGTGCCAGCAGTTCGGGACGACCCCGGGGCGAGCAGTACTTC | CASSSGRPRGEQYF
TRBJ2-1 | . | . | TRBV11-2 | TGTGCCAGCAGCATACTGGACAATGAGCAGTTCTTC | CASSILDNEQFF
TRBJ1-2 | . | . | TRBV21-1 | TGTGCCAGCAGCAAAGGTCAGGGTGGGGGCTACACCTTC | CASSKGQGGGYTF
TRBJ2-3 | TRBD1 | . | TRBV7-9 | TGTGCCAGCAGCTCGTCCGGGACAGGGAGAGCAGATACGCAGTATTTT | CASSSSGTGRADTQYF
TRBJ1-5 | . | . | TRBV6-1 | TGTGCCAGTTGGGCAGCCTATATGAGCAATCAGCCCCAGCATTTT | CASWAAYMSNQPQHF
TRBJ1-6 | TRBD1 | . | TRBV19 | TGTGCCTGGGGGGGGGACAGGGTGAATTCACCCCTCCACTTT | CAWGGDRVNSPLHF
TRBJ1-1 | . | once | TRBV29-1 | TGCAGCGTTGGGGGCGAGGACAGAACAAACACTGAAGCTTTCTTT | CSVGGEDRTNTEAFF
TRBJ2-5 | . | . | TRBV2 | TGTGCCAGCAGTGAAGCGCTTTGGATAGCGGACCCGCAAGAGACCCAGTACTTC | CASSEALWIADPQETQYF
TRBJ1-1 | . | . | TRBV9 | TGTGCCAGCAGCGTAGCTGGAAACCGGGCGACAGGGAACACTGAAGCTTTCTTT | CASSVAGNRATGNTEAFF
TRBJ2-5 | TRBD1 | . | TRBV5-1 | TGCGCCAGCAGCCTACCCACAGGGGAAGAGACCCAGTACTTC | CASSLPTGEETQYF
TRBJ1-1 | . | . | TRBV19 | TGTGCCAGTAGTTTGGGGGGGTTCATGAACACTGAAGCTTTCTTT | CASSLGGFMNTEAFF
TRBJ2-7 | . | . | TRBV29-1 | TGCAGCGGGGCACAGGGAAGCGAGCAGTACTTC | CSGAQGSEQYF
TRBJ2-5 | . | . | TRBV5-1 | TGCGCCAGCAGCTTGGGAGGTCCTCGGTCGGAGACCCAGTACTTC | CASSLGGPRSETQYF
TRBJ1-1 | . | . | TRBV18 | TGTGCCAGCTCGCCCGACAGCATGAACACTGAAGCTTTCTTT | CASSPDSMNTEAFF